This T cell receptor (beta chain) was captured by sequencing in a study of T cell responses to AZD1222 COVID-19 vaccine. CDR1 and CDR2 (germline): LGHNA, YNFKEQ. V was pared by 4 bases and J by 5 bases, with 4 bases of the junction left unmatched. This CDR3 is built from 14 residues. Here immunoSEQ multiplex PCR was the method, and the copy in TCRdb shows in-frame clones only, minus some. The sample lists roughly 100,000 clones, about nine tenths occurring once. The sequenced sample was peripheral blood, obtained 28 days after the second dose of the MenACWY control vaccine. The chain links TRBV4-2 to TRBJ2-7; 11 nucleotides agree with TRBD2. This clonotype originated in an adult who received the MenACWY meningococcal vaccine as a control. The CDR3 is CASSLSGGAHEQYF. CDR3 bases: TGTGCCAGCAGCCTTAGCGGGGGGGCCCACGAGCAGTACTTC.